Listed below are T cell receptor beta chains from one sample, sequenced in a study of T cell changes during pregnancy in multiple sclerosis. Data came from immunoSEQ multiplex PCR; TCRdb stores just in-frame clones and leaves some out. The sample comprises roughly 97,000 clones, about nine tenths of which are singletons, and around 0.76% rests with the top ten. The input for sequencing was peripheral blood, taken in the second trimester of pregnancy. These TCRs come from a female donor in good health, enrolled as a control in a pregnancy study. The CDR3 runs from the conserved cysteine through the conserved F or W. Some rows mark clone size as missing; the rest say once, few, many or name a class of expanded clone.

cdr3_aa: CASSFGGRGKKLFF
v_call: TRBV28
clone_size: -

cdr3_aa: CASSAGRGRITEAFF
v_call: TRBV6-1
clone_size: -

cdr3_aa: CASSADRGRGKTQYF
v_call: TRBV19
clone_size: -

cdr3_aa: CASSPRQGYTEAFF
v_call: TRBV4-1
clone_size: -

cdr3_aa: CASSVGQDRGVRNYGYTF
v_call: TRBV9
clone_size: once

cdr3_aa: CASSPYRGQGGTDTQYF
v_call: TRBV9
clone_size: -

cdr3_aa: CASSPQGGSGNTIYF
v_call: TRBV27
clone_size: -

cdr3_aa: CASSQLDGLADQETQYF
v_call: TRBV4-2
clone_size: -

cdr3_aa: CASSAPGQGIYEQYF
v_call: TRBV7-9
clone_size: -

cdr3_aa: CASSLGANGNTDTQYF
v_call: TRBV7-9
clone_size: -

cdr3_aa: CASSQAGRPSYEQYF
v_call: TRBV14
clone_size: -

cdr3_aa: CASSYSGQRNTIYF
v_call: TRBV6-5
clone_size: once

cdr3_aa: CASSLNLQNTEAFF
v_call: TRBV7-9
clone_size: -

cdr3_aa: CAVMLQGTMNTEAFF
v_call: TRBV19
clone_size: -

cdr3_aa: CASSPQENNEQFF
v_call: TRBV19
clone_size: -

cdr3_aa: CASSSGKLYGYTF
v_call: TRBV7-9
clone_size: -

cdr3_aa: CASSSTTGVRANTEAFF
v_call: TRBV27
clone_size: -

cdr3_aa: CASSPQTGVNTEAFF
v_call: TRBV27
clone_size: -

cdr3_aa: CASRSSPTGYYGYTF
v_call: TRBV28
clone_size: -

cdr3_aa: CASSPEGHEQYF
v_call: TRBV9
clone_size: -

cdr3_aa: CASSLVSGRMNQFF
v_call: TRBV7-9
clone_size: -

cdr3_aa: CASSLGATSEQFF
v_call: TRBV5-6
clone_size: -

cdr3_aa: CASSLQGSGANVLTF
v_call: TRBV28
clone_size: -

cdr3_aa: CASSFGQGPDTQYF
v_call: TRBV11-3
clone_size: -

cdr3_aa: CASSNSGTFAEKLFF
v_call: TRBV4-1
clone_size: -

cdr3_aa: CASSVGQSYEQYF
v_call: TRBV9
clone_size: once